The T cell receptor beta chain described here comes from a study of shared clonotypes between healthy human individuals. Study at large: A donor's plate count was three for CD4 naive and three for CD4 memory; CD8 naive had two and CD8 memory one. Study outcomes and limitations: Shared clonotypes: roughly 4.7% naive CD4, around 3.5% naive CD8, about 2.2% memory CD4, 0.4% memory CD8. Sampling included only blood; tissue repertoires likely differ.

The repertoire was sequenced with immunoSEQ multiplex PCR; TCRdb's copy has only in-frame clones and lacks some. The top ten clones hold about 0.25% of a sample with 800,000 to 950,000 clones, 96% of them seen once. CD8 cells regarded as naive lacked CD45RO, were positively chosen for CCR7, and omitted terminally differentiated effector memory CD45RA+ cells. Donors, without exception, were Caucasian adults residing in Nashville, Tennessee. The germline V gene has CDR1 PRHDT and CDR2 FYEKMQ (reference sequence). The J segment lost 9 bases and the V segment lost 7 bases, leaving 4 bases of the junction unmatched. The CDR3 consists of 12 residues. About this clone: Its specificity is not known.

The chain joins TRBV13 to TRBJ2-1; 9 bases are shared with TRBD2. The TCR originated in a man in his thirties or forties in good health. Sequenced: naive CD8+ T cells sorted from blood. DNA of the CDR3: TGTGCCAGCAAATTAGCGGGAGTTGAGCAGTTCTTC. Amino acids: CASKLAGVEQFF.